This TCR beta chain was profiled in a study of cytomegalovirus exposure and HLA in healthy donors. J gave up 7 bases and V 4 bases, and 5 bases lay outside the gene matches. Looked up from germline, CDR1 is MNHNY and CDR2 is SVGAGI (reference sequence). The CDR3 totals 15 residues. 13 Jbeta primers and 60 Vbeta primers were used for the PCR. Only in-frame clones appear in the TCRdb table, and some are missing; sequencing was by immunoSEQ multiplex PCR. The sample has 100,000 to 150,000 clones, approximately 71% seen once; the top ten hold 0.75% to 0.95%. This clonotype was obtained from a woman aged 60-75 years in good health and CMV-seronegative. Sequencing input: PBMCs. The genes are TRBV6-6 and TRBJ2-5, with 14 bases identical to TRBD2. CDR3 in amino acids: CASSSGTSGSGTQYF. As DNA, the CDR3 is TGTGCCAGCAGTTCCGGGACTAGCGGGAGTGGGACCCAGTACTTC.